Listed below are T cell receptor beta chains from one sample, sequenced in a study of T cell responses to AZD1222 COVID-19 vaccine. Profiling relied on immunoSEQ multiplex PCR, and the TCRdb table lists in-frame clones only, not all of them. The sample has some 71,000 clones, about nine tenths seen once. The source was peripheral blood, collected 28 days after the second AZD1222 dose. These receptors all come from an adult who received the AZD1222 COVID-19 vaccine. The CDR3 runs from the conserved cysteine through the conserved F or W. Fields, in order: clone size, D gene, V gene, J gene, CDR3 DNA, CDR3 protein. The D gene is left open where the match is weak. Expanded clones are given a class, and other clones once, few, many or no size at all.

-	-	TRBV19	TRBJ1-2	TGTGCCAGTAGCAACCCTCGCGACAGGATGGGCTTTAACTATGGCTACACCTTC	CASSNPRDRMGFNYGYTF
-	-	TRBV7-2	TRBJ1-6	TGTGCCAGCAGCTTATATGGGGGGCAATTTAGCTCACCCCTCCACTTT	CASSLYGGQFSSPLHF
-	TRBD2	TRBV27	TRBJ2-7	TGTGCCAGCGTAGGTAGCGGGAGCGACCCAACTTACGAGCAGTACTTC	CASVGSGSDPTYEQYF
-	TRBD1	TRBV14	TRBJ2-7	TGTGCCAGCAGCCAAGGGAAACCGGGACAGGAGTTCTACGAGCAGTACTTC	CASSQGKPGQEFYEQYF
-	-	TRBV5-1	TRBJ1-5	TGCGCCAGCAGCTTGGGAGGGTACAATCAGCCCCAGCATTTT	CASSLGGYNQPQHF
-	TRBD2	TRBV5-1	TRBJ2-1	TGCGCCAGCACTGGTAGCGGGTCTTCTGTCAATGAGCAGTTCTTC	CASTGSGSSVNEQFF
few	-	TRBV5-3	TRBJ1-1	TGTGCCAGAAGCCTGCGGAACACTGAAGCTTTCTTT	CARSLRNTEAFF
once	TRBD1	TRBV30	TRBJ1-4	TGTGCCTGGGAGGAAGGGGGCCAAGAAAAACTGTTTTTT	CAWEEGGQEKLFF
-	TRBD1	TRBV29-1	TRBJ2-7	TGCAGCGTTGATGGGACAGGGGTGTCCGAGCAGTACTTC	CSVDGTGVSEQYF
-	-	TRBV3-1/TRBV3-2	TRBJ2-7	TGTGCCAGCAGCCAAGTTAGAGCCAATCGAGCCGGGGCCTACGAGCAGTACTTC	CASSQVRANRAGAYEQYF
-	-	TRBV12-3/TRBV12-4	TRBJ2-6	TGTGCCAGCAGTCCCTGGGGGGCCAACGTCCTGACTTTC	CASSPWGANVLTF
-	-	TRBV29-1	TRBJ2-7	TGCAGCGTCCGTCGACAGGACTACTACGAGCAGTACTTC	CSVRRQDYYEQYF
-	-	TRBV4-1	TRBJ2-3	TGCGCCAGCAGCCAGTCGGGGCAGGGGACAGATACGCAGTATTTT	CASSQSGQGTDTQYF
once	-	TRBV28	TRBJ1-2	TGTGCCAGCAGTTTAGGGCTAGGCTACACCTTC	CASSLGLGYTF
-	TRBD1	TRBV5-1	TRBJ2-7	TGCGCCAGCAGAGGGACAGACTACGAGCAGTACTTC	CASRGTDYEQYF
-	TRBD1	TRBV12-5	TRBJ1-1	TGTGCTAGTGGTTTGTTTCCGACAGGGGTAGGCACTGAAGCTTTCTTT	CASGLFPTGVGTEAFF
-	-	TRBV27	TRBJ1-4	TGTGCCAGCATGAACTTCCAGGGGGAAAAACTGTTTTTT	CASMNFQGEKLFF
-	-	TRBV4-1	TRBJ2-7	TGCGCCAGCAGCCAAGGATCCGATATAGCTTACGAGCAGTACTTC	CASSQGSDIAYEQYF
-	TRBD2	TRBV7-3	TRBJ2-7	TGTGCCAGCAGCCTACAGGGACTAGCGTATCCCTACGAGCAGTACTTC	CASSLQGLAYPYEQYF
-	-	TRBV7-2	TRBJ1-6	TGTGCCAGCAGCTTACTCGGGGGAGATAACTCACCCCTCCACTTT	CASSLLGGDNSPLHF